This TCR beta chain was identified in a study of T cell responses to AZD1222 COVID-19 vaccine (dated by TCRdb to about 2021). Background on the whole study: A total of roughly 240 trial participants underwent TCR sequencing, of whom about 210 received two doses of AZD1222 and some 25 received two doses of the MenACWY control vaccine. Trial participants were enrolled by age into 18-55, 56-69 and 70-plus year subgroups, with roughly 150, 30 and 60 TCR-sequenced participants respectively. Broad study findings and their caveats: CD4 TCRs associated with the vaccine covered the entire spike protein, and the dominant responses were in regions 160-218 and 743-854. Conclusions about previously exposed vaccinees were limited because only 6 or 7 AZD1222 recipients were SARS-CoV-2 seropositive at baseline. Nearly half of unique spike-specific TCRs reportedly recognized epitopes outside regions mutated in the B.1.351 and B.1.1.7 variants. Most participants were white British and females outnumbered males, and the authors suggested that clonal diversity may have been underestimated. Because no day 14 peak-response samples were available, repertoires were characterized only after the peak T cell response. After two AZD1222 doses, both the breadth and the depth of spike-specific TCRs were significantly higher than at day 0 and than in MenACWY recipients. The 56-69-year group was small, and its depth increase did not reach significance, likely because of low power.

The time point label, as the study defines it: about 28 days (+/-7) after the second vaccine dose. AZD1222 recipients with second doses at about 4 weeks or about 12 weeks were pooled, because spike-specific TCR depth and breadth did not differ between schedules. Samples from vaccinated people were obtained from the UK trials COV001 and COV002, which included a single-blind randomized controlled phase 2/3 trial of AZD1222 (ChAdOx1 nCoV-19) in healthy adults. For TCRbeta chain sequencing, PBMC samples were collected from trial participants at day 0 and at day 28 after the second dose. Trimming removed 1 base from V and 4 bases from J, leaving 7 bases between the germline ends. Sequences SQVTM (CDR1) and ANQGSEA (CDR2) are obtained from the germline V gene. Spanning cysteine to phenylalanine, the CDR3 consists of 12 amino acids. Just CDR3 DNA is preserved here, 36 bases in frame from base 1. The CDR3 regions of human TCRbeta chains were analyzed by immunosequencing. The study's processing was this. Repertoire TCRs were matched against a reference library of SARS-CoV-2-specific TCRs generated with the MIRA antigen-specificity platform. Breadth meant the fraction of unique TCRs that were SARS-CoV-2-associated, whereas depth meant the fraction of total T cells that were SARS-CoV-2-associated. Using the MIRA data, each spike-specific TCR was assigned both to the spike region to which the TCR was reactive and to a CD4 or CD8 class. Log10-transformed breadth and depth values were compared by one-way ANOVA with Sidak's multiple comparisons tests. Sourced from immuneACCESS, this table was stored by TCRdb with only in-frame sequences that have V and J called. A share of the clones is absent; for the studies checked, an unresolved V gene accounts for under half, and the remainder has no known explanation. D and trimming come from the DNA, and the V and J calls and clone size come from that table. Within this sample are more than 95,000 clones, with about 90% of them counted one time only. The ten top clones hold more than 1.5% of the sample.

As for this clone: The clone's antigen remains unknown. Base qualities were left out, and no much larger clone turns up one base away.

The rearranged chain carries TRBV29-1 and TRBJ2-5; the D gene cannot be named for sure. The TCR was taken from an adult who received the AZD1222 COVID-19 vaccine. The material sequenced was peripheral blood, taken 28 days after the second AZD1222 dose. The bases read TGCAGCGTTGAAGGTACTTTAGAGACCCAGTACTTC. Its protein product is CSVEGTLETQYF.